This T cell receptor beta chain came from a study of shared clonotypes between healthy human individuals. Free of recent acute infections or vaccinations, the donors were healthy HIV-negative adults. Method: immunoSEQ multiplex PCR; TCRdb's copy keeps in-frame clones and lacks some. The sample lists about 680,000 clones, 74% occurring once. There are 16 residues in the CDR3. The V gene's germline CDR1 is LGHNA and CDR2 YNFKEQ. J gave up 5 bases and V 3 bases, and 6 bases lay outside the gene matches. The chain joins TRBV4-2 to TRBJ2-3; 12 bases match TRBD1. The clonotype originates from a woman in her twenties or thirties in good health. The sequencing input was memory CD4+ T cells sorted from blood. The sample's subset: CD45RA-negative fraction. The CDR3 region is CASSQGQGALIDTQYF. CDR3 sequence (DNA): TGTGCCAGCAGCCAGGGACAGGGGGCCCTAATAGATACGCAGTATTTT.